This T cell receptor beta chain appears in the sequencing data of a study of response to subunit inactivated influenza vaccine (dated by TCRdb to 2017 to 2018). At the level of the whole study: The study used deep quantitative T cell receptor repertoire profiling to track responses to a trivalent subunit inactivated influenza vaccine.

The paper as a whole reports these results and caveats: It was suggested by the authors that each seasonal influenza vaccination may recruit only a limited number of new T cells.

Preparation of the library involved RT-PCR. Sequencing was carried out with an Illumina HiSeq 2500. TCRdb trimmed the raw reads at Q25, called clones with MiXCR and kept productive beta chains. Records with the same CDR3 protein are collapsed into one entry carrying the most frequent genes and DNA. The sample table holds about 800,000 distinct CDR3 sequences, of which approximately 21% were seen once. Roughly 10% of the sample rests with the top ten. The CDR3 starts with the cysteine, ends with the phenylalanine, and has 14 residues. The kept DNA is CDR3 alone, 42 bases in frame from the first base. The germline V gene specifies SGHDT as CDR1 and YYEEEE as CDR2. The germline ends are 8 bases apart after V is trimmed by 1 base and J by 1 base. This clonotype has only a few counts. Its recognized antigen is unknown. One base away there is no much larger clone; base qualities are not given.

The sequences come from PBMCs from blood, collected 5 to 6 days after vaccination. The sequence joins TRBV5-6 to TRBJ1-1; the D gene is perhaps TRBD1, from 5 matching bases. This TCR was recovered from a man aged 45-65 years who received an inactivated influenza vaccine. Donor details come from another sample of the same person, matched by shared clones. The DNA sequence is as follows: TGTGCCAGCAGCTTGAGGACATCGAACACTGAAGCTTTCTTT. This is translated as CASSLRTSNTEAFF.